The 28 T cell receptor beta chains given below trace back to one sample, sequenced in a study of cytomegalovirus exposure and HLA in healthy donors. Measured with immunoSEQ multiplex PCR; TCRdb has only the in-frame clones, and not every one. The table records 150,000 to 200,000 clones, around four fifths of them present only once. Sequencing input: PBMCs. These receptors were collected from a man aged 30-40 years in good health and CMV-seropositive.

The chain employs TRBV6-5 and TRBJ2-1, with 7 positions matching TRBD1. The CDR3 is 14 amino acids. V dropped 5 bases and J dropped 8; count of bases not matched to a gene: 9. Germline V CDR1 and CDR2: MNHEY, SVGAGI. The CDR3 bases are TGTGCCAGCAGTCCAGGACAGGTTGTATATGAGCAGTTCTTC. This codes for CASSPGQVVYEQFF.

CDR3 coding DNA: TGCAGCGTTGTAGGACAGCAGAACTATGGCTACACCTTC. This translates into CSVVGQQNYGYTF. The chain is built from TRBV29-1 and TRBJ1-2; maybe TRBD1 (6 bases). This CDR3 is 13 amino acids long. V lost 4 bases and J lost 2, with 11 bases in between. Per the germline V gene, CDR1 is SQVTM and CDR2 is ANQGSEA.

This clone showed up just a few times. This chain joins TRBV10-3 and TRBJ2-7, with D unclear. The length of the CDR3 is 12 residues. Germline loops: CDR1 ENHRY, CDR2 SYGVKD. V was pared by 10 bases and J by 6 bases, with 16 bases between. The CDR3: CATRDDLAEQYF. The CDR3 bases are TGTGCCACCCGCGATGATCTCGCCGAGCAGTACTTC.

The CDR3 protein is CASSLDGGGPYNEQFF. For the CDR3, the DNA is TGTGCCAGCAGCTTAGATGGCGGTGGCCCCTACAATGAGCAGTTCTTC. This sequence joins TRBV7-2 and TRBJ2-1; D ambiguous. This CDR3 has 16 amino acids. Germline values: CDR1 SGHTA, CDR2 FQGNSA. The V gene lost 1 base and the J gene lost 2 bases, with 12 bases spanning the gap.

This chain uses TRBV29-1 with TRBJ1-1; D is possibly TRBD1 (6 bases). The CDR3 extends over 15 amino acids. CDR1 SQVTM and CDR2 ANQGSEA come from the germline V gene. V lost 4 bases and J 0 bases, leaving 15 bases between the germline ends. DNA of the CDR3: TGCAGCGTTGCACAGGGTTTCGAAGTGAACACTGAAGCTTTCTTT. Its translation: CSVAQGFEVNTEAFF.

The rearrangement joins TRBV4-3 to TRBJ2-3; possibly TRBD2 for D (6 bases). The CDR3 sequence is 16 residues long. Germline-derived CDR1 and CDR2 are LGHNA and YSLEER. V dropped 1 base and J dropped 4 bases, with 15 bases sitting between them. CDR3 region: CASSQVWRREADTQYF. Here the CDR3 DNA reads TGCGCCAGCAGCCAAGTTTGGAGAAGGGAGGCAGATACGCAGTATTTT.

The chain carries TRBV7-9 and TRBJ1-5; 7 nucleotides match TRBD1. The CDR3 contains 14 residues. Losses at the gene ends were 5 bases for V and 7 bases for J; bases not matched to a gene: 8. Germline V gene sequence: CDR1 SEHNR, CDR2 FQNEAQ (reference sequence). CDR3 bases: TGTGCCAGCAGCCCGACAGGGTTCGGACAGCCCCAGCATTTT. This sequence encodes CASSPTGFGQPQHF.

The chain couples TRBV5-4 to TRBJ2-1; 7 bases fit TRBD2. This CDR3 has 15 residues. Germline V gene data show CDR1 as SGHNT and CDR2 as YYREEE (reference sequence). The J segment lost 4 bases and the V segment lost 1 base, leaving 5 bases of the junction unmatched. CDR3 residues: CASSLSGTGYNEQFF. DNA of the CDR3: TGTGCCAGCAGCTTGAGCGGGACGGGGTACAATGAGCAGTTCTTC.

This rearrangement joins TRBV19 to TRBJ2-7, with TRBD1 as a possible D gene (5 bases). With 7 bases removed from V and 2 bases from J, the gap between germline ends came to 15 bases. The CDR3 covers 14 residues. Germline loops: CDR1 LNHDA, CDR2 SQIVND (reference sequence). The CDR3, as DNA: TGTGCCAGTACCAAAACCGACAGAGCCTACGAGCAGTACTTC. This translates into CASTKTDRAYEQYF.

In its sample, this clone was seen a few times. Here the CDR3 DNA reads TGTGCCAGCAGCTTATGTGAGCAGCCCCAGCATTTT. Translated, it gives CASSLCEQPQHF. This chain connects TRBV5-7 to TRBJ1-5, with D unclear. TRBV5-7 is given ORF status, its function remaining uncertain. V dropped 2 bases and J dropped 7 bases, with 7 bases sitting between them. The CDR3 is made up of 12 amino acids.

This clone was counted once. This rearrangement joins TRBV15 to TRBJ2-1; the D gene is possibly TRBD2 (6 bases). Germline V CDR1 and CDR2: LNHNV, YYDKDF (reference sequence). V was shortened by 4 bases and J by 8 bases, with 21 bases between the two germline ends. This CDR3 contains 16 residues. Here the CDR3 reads CATSKGQAGGLDEQFF. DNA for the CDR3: TGTGCCACCAGCAAAGGGCAGGCCGGAGGGTTGGATGAGCAGTTCTTC.

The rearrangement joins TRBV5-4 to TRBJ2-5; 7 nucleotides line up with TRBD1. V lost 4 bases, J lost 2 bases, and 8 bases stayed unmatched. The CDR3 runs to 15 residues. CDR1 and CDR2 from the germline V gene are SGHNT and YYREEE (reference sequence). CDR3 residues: CASSQLGTEQETQYF. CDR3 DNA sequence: TGTGCCAGCAGCCAACTAGGGACAGAACAAGAGACCCAGTACTTC.

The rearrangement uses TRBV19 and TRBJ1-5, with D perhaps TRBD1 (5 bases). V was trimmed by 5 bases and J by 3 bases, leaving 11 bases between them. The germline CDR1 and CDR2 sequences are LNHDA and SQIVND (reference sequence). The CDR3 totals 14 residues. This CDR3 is CASSWGPINQPQHF. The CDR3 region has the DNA TGTGCCAGTAGTTGGGGCCCGATCAATCAGCCCCAGCATTTT. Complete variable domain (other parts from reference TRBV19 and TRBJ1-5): DGGITQSPKYLFRKEGQNVTLSCEQNLNHDAMYWYRQDPGQGLRLIYYSQIVNDFQKGDIAEGYSVSREKKESFPLTVTSAQKNPTAFYLCASSWGPINQPQHFGDGTRLSIL.

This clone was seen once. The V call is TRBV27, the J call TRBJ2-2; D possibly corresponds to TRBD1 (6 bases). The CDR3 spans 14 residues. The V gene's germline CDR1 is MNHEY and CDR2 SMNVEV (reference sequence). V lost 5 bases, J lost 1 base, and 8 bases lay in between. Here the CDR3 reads CASSGGQNTGELFF. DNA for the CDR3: TGTGCCAGCAGTGGGGGACAGAACACCGGGGAGCTGTTTTTT.

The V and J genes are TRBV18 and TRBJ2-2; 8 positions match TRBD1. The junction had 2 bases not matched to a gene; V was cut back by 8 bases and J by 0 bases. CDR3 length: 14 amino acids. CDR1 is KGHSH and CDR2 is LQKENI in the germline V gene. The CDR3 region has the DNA TGTGCCAGCCAACAGGGGGCGAACACCGGGGAGCTGTTTTTT. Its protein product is CASQQGANTGELFF.

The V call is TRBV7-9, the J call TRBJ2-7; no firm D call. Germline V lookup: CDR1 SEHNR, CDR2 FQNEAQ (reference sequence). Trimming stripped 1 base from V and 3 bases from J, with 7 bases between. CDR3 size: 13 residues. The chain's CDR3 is CASSLGRSYEQYF. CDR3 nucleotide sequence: TGTGCCAGCAGCTTAGGACGGAGCTACGAGCAGTACTTC.

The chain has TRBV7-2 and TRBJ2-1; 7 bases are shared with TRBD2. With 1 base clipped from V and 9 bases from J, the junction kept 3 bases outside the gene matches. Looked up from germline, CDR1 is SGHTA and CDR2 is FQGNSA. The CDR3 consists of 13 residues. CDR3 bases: TGTGCCAGCAGCTTAGGGGGGGGGAGTGAGCAGTTCTTC. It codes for CASSLGGGSEQFF.

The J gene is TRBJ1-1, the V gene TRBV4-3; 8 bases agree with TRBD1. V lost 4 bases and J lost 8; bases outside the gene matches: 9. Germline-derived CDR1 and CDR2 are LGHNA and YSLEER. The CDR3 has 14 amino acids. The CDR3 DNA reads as TGCGCCAGCAGCCTAAGCTCCGGACAGGGCGAAGCTTTCTTT. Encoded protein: CASSLSSGQGEAFF.

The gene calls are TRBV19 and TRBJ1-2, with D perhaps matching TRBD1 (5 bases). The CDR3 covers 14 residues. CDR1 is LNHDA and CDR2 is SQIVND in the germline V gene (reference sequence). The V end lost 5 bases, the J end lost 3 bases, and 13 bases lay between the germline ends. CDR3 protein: CASSEDWGDYGYTF. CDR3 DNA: TGTGCCAGTAGTGAAGATTGGGGGGACTATGGCTACACCTTC.

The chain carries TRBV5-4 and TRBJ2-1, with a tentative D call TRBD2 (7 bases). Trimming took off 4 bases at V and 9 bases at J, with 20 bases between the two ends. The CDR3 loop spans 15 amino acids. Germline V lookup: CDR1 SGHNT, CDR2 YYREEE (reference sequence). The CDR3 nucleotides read TGTGCCAGCAGCCGCGCGGGGGCCCCCAAAGGTGAGCAGTTCTTC. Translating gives CASSRAGAPKGEQFF.

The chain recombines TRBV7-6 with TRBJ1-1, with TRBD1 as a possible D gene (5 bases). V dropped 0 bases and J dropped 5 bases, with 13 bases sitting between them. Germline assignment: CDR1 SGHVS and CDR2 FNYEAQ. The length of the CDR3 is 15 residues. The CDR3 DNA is TGTGCCAGCAGCTTAGCGCCCAGGGTCGGTACTGAAGCTTTCTTT. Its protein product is CASSLAPRVGTEAFF.

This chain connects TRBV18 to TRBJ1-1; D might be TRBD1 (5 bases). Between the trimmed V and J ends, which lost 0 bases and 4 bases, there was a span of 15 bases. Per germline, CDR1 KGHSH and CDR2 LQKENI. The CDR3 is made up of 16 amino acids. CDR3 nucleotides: TGTGCCAGCTCACCACCAAGCGGGGGGAGGAGCACTGAAGCTTTCTTT. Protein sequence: CASSPPSGGRSTEAFF.

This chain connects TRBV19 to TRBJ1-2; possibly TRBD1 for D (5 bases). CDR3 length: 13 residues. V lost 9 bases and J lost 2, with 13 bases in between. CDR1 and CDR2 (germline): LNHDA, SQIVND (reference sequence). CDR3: CARTAGPNYGYTF. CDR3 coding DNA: TGTGCCAGAACCGCAGGGCCAAACTATGGCTACACCTTC.

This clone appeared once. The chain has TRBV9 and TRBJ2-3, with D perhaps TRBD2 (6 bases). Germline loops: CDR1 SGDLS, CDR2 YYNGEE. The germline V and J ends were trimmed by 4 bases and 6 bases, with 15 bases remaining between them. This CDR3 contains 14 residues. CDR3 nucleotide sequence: TGTGCCAGCAGCCCCCGCCTAGCGCCTGATACGCAGTATTTT. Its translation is CASSPRLAPDTQYF.

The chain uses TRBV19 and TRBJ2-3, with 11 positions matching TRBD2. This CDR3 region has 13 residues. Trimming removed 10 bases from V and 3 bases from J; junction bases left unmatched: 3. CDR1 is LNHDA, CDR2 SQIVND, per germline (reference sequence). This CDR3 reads CATGTSGTDTQYF. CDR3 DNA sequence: TGTGCCACAGGGACTAGCGGTACAGATACGCAGTATTTT.

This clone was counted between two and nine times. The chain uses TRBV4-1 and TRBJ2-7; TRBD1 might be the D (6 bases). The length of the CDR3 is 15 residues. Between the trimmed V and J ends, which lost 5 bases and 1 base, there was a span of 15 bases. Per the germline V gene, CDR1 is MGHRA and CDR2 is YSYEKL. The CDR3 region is CASSSIRDKSYEQYF. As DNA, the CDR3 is TGCGCCAGCAGCTCCATCCGGGACAAATCCTACGAGCAGTACTTC.

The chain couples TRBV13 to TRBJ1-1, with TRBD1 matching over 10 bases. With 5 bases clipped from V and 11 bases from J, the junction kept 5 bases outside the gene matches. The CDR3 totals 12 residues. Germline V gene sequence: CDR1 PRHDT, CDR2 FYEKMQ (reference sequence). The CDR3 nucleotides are TGTGCCAGCAGCCCCGGGACAGGGGTTGCTTTCTTT. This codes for CASSPGTGVAFF. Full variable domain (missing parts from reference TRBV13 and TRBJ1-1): AAGVIQSPRHLIKEKRETATLKCYPIPRHDTVYWYQQGPGQDPQFLISFYEKMQSDKGSIPDRFSAQQFSDYHSELNMSSLELGDSALYFCASSPGTGVAFFGQGTRLTVV.

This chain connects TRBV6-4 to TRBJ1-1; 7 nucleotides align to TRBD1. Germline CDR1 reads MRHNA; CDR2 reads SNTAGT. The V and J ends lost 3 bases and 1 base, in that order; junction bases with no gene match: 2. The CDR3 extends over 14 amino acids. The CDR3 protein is CASSEDRENTEAFF. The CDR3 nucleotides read TGTGCCAGCAGTGAAGACAGGGAGAACACTGAAGCTTTCTTT.